This TCR beta chain is drawn from a study of shared clonotypes between healthy human individuals. The CDR3 runs 16 residues. The V segment lost 0 bases and the J segment 5 bases; nucleotides outside the gene matches: 6. Germline CDR1 reads SGHRS; CDR2 reads YFSETQ. The deep-level immunoSEQ assay was used. Authors' analysis steps: Filtering differed because ImmunoSEQ produced junction-only sequences that carried no quality scores. TCRdb's copy holds only in-frame clones and misses some; the assay was immunoSEQ multiplex PCR. Clone size and the V and J calls come from that table; the DNA yielded D and trimming. The sample comprises millions of clones, around 90% of which are singletons, and about 0.13% rests with the top ten. This clone has a handful of counts. What it binds is unknown. Points from the study as a whole: The researchers took only blood, and tissue repertoires probably look different.

Everyone who donated was a Caucasian adult who lived in Nashville, Tennessee. The material sequenced was naive CD4+ T cells sorted from blood. Subset described: CD45RA+ positively selected. V is TRBV5-1 and J is TRBJ2-7, with 12 bases aligning to TRBD2. The TCR originated in a man between 18 and 35 years old in good health. CDR3 sequence reads: CASSLVASGGADEQYF. The CDR3 bases are TGCGCCAGCAGCTTGGTTGCTAGCGGGGGGGCGGACGAGCAGTACTTC. The complete variable domain, with remaining parts taken from reference TRBV5-1 and TRBJ2-7, reads KAGVTQTPRYLIKTRGQQVTLSCSPISGHRSVSWYQQTPGQGLQFLFEYFSETQRNKGNFPGRFSGRQFSNSRSEMNVSTLELGDSALYLCASSLVASGGADEQYFGPGTRLTVT.